One and the same sample provided the 8 T cell receptor beta chains below, sequenced in a study of OX40 agonist ivuxolimab in advanced cancers. Using immunoSEQ multiplex PCR, the repertoire was profiled, and TCRdb retains in-frame clones only, with some absent. The table lists more than 40,000 clones, about 90% of them singletons, with around 60% in the top ten. The sequences come from CD4+ or CD8+ T cells sorted from blood, collected in a trial of the OX40 agonist ivuxolimab. These receptors were taken from an adult with an advanced solid tumor such as melanoma, head and neck, liver or kidney cancer.

V is TRBV9 and J is TRBJ2-3; 8 bases are a match to TRBD2. Per the germline V gene, CDR1 is SGDLS and CDR2 is YYNGEE. The CDR3 is 15 residues long. V lost 0 bases and J lost 4; bases outside the gene matches: 4. CDR3 in amino acids: CASSVAAGGADTQYF. CDR3 coding DNA: TGTGCCAGCAGCGTAGCGGCGGGGGGAGCAGATACGCAGTATTTT.

V usage is TRBV7-9 and J usage is TRBJ2-5, with 7 bases identical to TRBD1. V trimming: 0 bases; J trimming: 3 bases; junction bases outside the gene matches: 1. Germline lookup yields CDR1 SEHNR and CDR2 FQNEAQ (reference sequence). The CDR3 covers 14 residues. This CDR3 is CASSLAQGEETQYF. The CDR3 nucleotides read TGTGCCAGCAGCTTAGCGCAGGGGGAAGAGACCCAGTACTTC.

V usage is TRBV7-9 and J usage is TRBJ1-1; TRBD1 is a possible D gene (5 bases). Germline CDR1 SEHNR, CDR2 FQNEAQ (reference sequence). Trimming removed 0 bases from V and 7 bases from J, with 9 bases in between. The CDR3 totals 13 residues. The CDR3 spells CASSLAGRGEAFF. CDR3 nucleotides: TGTGCCAGCAGCTTAGCGGGACGGGGTGAAGCTTTCTTT. The full variable domain, completed using reference TRBV7-9 and TRBJ1-1, is DTGVSQNPRHKITKRGQNVTFRCDPISEHNRLYWYRQTLGQGPEFLTYFQNEAQLEKSRLLSDRFSAERPKGSFSTLEIQRTEQGDSAMYLCASSLAGRGEAFFGQGTRLTVV.

The chain is built from TRBV4-3 and TRBJ1-4, with TRBD1 identical over 8 bases. V dropped 0 bases and J dropped 0; count of bases not matched to a gene: 3. The germline CDR1 and CDR2 sequences are LGHNA and YSLEER. The CDR3 covers 17 residues. CDR3 loop: CASSQETGETTNEKLFF. CDR3 DNA sequence: TGCGCCAGCAGCCAAGAGACAGGGGAAACAACTAATGAAAAACTGTTTTTT.

The chain is built from TRBV28 and TRBJ2-3, with 8 nucleotides matching TRBD1. Losses at the gene ends were 7 bases for V and 4 bases for J; bases not matched to a gene: 7. Germline CDR1 MDHEN, CDR2 SYDVKM. The CDR3 runs 14 residues. CDR3 in amino acids: CASNPRGRSDTQYF. DNA for the CDR3: TGTGCCAGCAATCCCAGGGGGCGCTCAGATACGCAGTATTTT.

By sample share, this clone is medium-sized. The V and J genes are TRBV6-5 and TRBJ2-7; 11 bases map to TRBD2. The CDR3 covers 15 residues. V was clipped by 8 bases and J by 0 bases; unmatched bases: 6. From germline, CDR1 is MNHEY and CDR2 SVGAGI. The CDR3 loop reads CASGSGRAVSYEQYF. The CDR3 DNA is TGTGCCAGCGGTAGCGGGAGGGCCGTCTCCTACGAGCAGTACTTC.

The chain couples TRBV4-2 to TRBJ2-3, with 11 bases lining up with TRBD2. CDR1 and CDR2 (germline): LGHNA, YNFKEQ. Unmatched junction bases numbered 7, after V lost 8 bases and J lost 6 bases. This CDR3 region has 14 residues. CDR3: CASDSGRAGDTQYF. The CDR3 DNA is TGTGCCAGCGATAGCGGGAGGGCCGGGGATACGCAGTATTTT.

This clone appeared once. The chain employs TRBV7-6 and TRBJ1-1, with D possibly being TRBD1 (6 bases). V gave up 4 bases and J gave up 1 base, with 16 bases separating them. CDR1 is SGHVS and CDR2 is FNYEAQ in the germline V gene. The length of the CDR3 is 16 residues. CDR3 DNA: TGTGCCAGCAGCTCCATAACAGGGCGCAAGAACACTGAAGCTTTCTTT. Its protein product is CASSSITGRKNTEAFF.